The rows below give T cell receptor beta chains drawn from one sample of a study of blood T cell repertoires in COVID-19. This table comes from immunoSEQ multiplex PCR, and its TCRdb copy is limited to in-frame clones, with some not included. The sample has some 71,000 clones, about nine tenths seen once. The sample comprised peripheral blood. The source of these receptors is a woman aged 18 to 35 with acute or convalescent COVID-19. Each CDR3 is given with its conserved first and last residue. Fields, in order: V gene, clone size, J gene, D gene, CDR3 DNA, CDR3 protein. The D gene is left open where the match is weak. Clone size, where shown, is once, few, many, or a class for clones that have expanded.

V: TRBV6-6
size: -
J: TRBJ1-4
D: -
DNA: TGTGCCAGCAGTTATGGTGTGTTCGGTGAAAAACTGTTTTTT
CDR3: CASSYGVFGEKLFF

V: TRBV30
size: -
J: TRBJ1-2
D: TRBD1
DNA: TGTGCCTGGAGTGCGGACAGGGGCTTCTATGGCTACACCTTC
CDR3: CAWSADRGFYGYTF

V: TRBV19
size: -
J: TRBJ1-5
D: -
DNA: TGTGCCAGTAGCCCTACTGCGGGGGGGCTAGGACAGCCCCAGCATTTT
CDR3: CASSPTAGGLGQPQHF

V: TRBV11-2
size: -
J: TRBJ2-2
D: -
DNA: TGTGCCAGCAGCCCTATACCTCCCACCGGGGAGCTGTTTTTT
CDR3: CASSPIPPTGELFF

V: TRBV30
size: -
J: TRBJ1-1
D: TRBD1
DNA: TGTGCCTGGAGTGGGTACGATCGGGACAGGGCGAACACTGAAGCTTTCTTT
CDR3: CAWSGYDRDRANTEAFF

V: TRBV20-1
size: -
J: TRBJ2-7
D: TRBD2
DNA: TGCAGTGCCAGTCGGATCGGGAGGATAACCTACGAGCAGTACTTC
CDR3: CSASRIGRITYEQYF

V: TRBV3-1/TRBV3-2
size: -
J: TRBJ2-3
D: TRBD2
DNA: TGTGCCAGCAGCCAAGTGAGCGGGAGAGGTGCAGATACGCAGTATTTT
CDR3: CASSQVSGRGADTQYF

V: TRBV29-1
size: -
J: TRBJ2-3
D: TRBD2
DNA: TGCAGCGTTGAATTGAGCGGGGCGGATACGCAGTATTTT
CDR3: CSVELSGADTQYF

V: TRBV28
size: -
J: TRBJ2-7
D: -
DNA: TGTGCCAGCAGTCCACAGGGTCGGGTCTACGAGCAGTACTTC
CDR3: CASSPQGRVYEQYF

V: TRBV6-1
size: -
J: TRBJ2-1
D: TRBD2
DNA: TGTGCCAGCAGTGAAGCTAGCGGGGCATACAATGAGCAGTTCTTC
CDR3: CASSEASGAYNEQFF

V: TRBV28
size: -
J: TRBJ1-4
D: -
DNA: TGTGCCAGCATGAGAACAGATCGAAAACTGTTTTTT
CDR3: CASMRTDRKLFF

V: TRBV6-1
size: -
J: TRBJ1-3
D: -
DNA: TGTGCCAGCAGTGAAGACAGAAGCTCTGGAAACACCATATATTTT
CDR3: CASSEDRSSGNTIYF

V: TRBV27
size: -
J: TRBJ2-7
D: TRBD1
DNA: TGTGCCAGCAGTTTATCTAACAGGGGTTACGAGCAGTACTTC
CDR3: CASSLSNRGYEQYF

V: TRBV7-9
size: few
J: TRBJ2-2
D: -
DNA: TGTGCCAGCAGCACCAGACAGGCGCCGAACACCGGGGAGCTGTTTTTT
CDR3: CASSTRQAPNTGELFF

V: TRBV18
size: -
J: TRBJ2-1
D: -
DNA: TGTGCCAGCTCACCACCCCAGGCCGAAAGGGAGCAGTTCTTC
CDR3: CASSPPQAEREQFF

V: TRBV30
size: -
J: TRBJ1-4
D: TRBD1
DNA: TGTGCCTGGAGTGTCGTCGGAGCAGGGGGCGGCGAAAAACTGTTTTTT
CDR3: CAWSVVGAGGGEKLFF

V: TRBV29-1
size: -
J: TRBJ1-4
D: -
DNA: TGCAGCGTCCTTAGGAGGGAGCGTGAAAAACTGTTTTTT
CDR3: CSVLRREREKLFF

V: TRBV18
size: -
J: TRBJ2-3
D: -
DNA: TGTGCCAGCTCACCAGTCCTGAGTACAGATACGCAGTATTTT
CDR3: CASSPVLSTDTQYF

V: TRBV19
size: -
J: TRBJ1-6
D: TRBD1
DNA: TGTGCCAGTAGTTTAGATCACAGGGGGCACGGATCACCCCTCCACTTT
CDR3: CASSLDHRGHGSPLHF

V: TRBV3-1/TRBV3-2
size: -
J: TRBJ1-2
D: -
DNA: TGTGCCAGCAGCCAAGTCCCTGGAGCATATGGCTACACCTTC
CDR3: CASSQVPGAYGYTF

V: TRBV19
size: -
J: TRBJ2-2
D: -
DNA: TGTGCCAGTAGTCGATCCAGGGGCTTCGGGGAGCTGTTTTTT
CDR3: CASSRSRGFGELFF

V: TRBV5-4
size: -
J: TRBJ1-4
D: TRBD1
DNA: TGTGCCAGCAGCTCCCACCGGGACAGGGGGACCCGTAATGAAAAACTGTTTTTT
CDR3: CASSSHRDRGTRNEKLFF

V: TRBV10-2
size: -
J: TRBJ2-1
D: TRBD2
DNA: TGCGCCAGCAGAGCCACCTTAGCGGGGGGGCCCTACAATGAGCAGTTCTTC
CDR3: CASRATLAGGPYNEQFF

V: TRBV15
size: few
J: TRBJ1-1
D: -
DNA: TGTGCCACCAGCAGAGATAACACTAGGACTGAAGCTTTCTTT
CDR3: CATSRDNTRTEAFF

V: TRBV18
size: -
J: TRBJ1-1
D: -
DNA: TGTGCCAGCTCTACAGTTTTGAACACTGAAGCTTTCTTT
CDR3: CASSTVLNTEAFF

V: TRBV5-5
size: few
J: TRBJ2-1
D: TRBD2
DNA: TGTGCCAGCAGCTTGGATTCGGGAGGCTCCTACAATGAGCAGTTCTTC
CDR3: CASSLDSGGSYNEQFF

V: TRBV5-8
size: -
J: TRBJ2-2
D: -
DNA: TGTGCCAGCAGCTTGGCCGGGGGACCCCGCACCGGGGAGCTGTTTTTT
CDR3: CASSLAGGPRTGELFF

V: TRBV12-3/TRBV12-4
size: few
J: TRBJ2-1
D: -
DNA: TGTGCCAGCAGGCCAACTAGCTACAATGAGCAGTTCTTC
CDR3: CASRPTSYNEQFF

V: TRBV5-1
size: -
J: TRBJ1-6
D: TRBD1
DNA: TGCGCCAGCAGCTTGACACAGGGGGGTTCACCCCTCCACTTT
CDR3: CASSLTQGGSPLHF

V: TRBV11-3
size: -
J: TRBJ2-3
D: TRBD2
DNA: TGTGCCAGCAGCTTAGGCGGGGGGGCCGCAGATACGCAGTATTTT
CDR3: CASSLGGGAADTQYF

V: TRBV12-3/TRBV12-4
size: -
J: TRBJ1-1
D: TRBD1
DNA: TGTGCCAGCAATATTGACAGGGGCCCTGAAGCTTTCTTT
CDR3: CASNIDRGPEAFF

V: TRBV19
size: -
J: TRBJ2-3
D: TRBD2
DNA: TGTGCCACCAACCTACCGGGACTAGCGGGATATCAGACCACAGATACGCAGTATTTT
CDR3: CATNLPGLAGYQTTDTQYF

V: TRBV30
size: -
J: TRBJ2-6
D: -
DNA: TGTGCCTACCTACAGGGTCGGGGGGCCAACGTCCTGACTTTC
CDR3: CAYLQGRGANVLTF

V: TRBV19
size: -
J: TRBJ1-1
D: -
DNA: TGTGCCAGCAAACGCCTACAGGGTGACACTGAAGCTTTCTTT
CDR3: CASKRLQGDTEAFF

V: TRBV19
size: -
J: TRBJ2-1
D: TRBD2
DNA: TGTGCCAGTAGTGAGGGACTAGCTTATCACAATGAGCAGTTCTTC
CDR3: CASSEGLAYHNEQFF

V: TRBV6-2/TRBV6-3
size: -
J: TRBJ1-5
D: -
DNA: TGTGCCAGCAGCCACGAGGGGGGCAATCAGCCCCAGCATTTT
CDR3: CASSHEGGNQPQHF

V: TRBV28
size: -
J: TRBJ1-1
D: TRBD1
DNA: TGTGCCAGCAGTAGACAGGGGTTCGGGAACACTGAAGCTTTCTTT
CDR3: CASSRQGFGNTEAFF

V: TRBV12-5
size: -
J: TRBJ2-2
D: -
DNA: TGTGCTAGTGGTTTGGGCGGGGGCCTCACCGGGGAGCTGTTTTTT
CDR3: CASGLGGGLTGELFF

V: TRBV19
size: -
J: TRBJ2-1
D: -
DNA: TGTGCCAGTAATCCGGGAGCCGGGTCCTACAATGAGCAGTTCTTC
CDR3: CASNPGAGSYNEQFF

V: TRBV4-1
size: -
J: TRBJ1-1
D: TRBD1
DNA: TGCGCCAGCAGCCAACAGAACAGGGGGGTGAACACTGAAGCTTTCTTT
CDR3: CASSQQNRGVNTEAFF

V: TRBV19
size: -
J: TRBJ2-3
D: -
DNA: TGTGCCAGTAGTATTAGCTTGACGGGAGCCACAGATACGCAGTATTTT
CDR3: CASSISLTGATDTQYF